This T cell receptor (beta chain) was recovered during a study of cytomegalovirus exposure and HLA in healthy donors. Notes on the study in general: A cluster of highly shared sequence variants was likely a sequencing artifact. Across donors, sequencing depth was assumed by presence/absence analyses to be roughly uniform.

PCR was performed using 60 Vbeta and 13 Jbeta primers. Profiling relied on immunoSEQ multiplex PCR, and the TCRdb table lists in-frame clones only, not all of them. The table lists under 200,000 clones, roughly 80% of them singletons. As regards this clone: The antigen remains undetermined.

The TCR comes from a man in his fifties or sixties in good health and CMV-seronegative. The specimen sequenced was PBMCs.

The CDR3 coding sequence is TGTGCCAGCAGCTCAGGGGAATCGGTGGAGACCCAGTACTTC. Translation gives CASSSGESVETQYF. This chain connects TRBV6-1 to TRBJ2-5, with D perhaps matching TRBD1 (6 bases). This CDR3 contains 14 residues. The V end lost 6 bases, the J end lost 5 bases, and 16 bases lay between the germline ends. The germline V gene encodes CDR1 MNHNS and CDR2 SASEGT.